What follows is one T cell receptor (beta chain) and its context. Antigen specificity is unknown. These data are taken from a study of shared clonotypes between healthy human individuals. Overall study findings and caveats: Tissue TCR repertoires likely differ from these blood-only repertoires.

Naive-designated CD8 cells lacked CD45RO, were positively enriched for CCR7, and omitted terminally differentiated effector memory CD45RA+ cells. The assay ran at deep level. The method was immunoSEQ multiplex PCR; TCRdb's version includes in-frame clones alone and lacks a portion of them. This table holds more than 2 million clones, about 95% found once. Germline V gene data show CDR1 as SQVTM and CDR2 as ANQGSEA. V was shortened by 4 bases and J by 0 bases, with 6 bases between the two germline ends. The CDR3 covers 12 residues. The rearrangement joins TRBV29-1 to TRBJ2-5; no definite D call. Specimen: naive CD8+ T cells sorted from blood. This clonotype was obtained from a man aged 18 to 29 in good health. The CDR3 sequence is CSVAGNQETQYF. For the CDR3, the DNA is TGCAGCGTTGCAGGAAACCAAGAGACCCAGTACTTC.